One and the same sample provided the 10 T cell receptor beta chains below, sequenced in a study of T cell repertoires in ileal Crohn's disease. The method was immunoSEQ multiplex PCR; TCRdb's version includes in-frame clones alone and lacks a portion of them. The sample has approximately 500 clones, roughly 87% seen once; the top ten hold 8.2%. Time point in this sample: neoterminal ileum biopsy at postoperative endoscopy, about 6 months after surgery. The sequencing sample was made of ileal tissue. The receptors derive from an adult with Crohn's disease.

V gene TRBV18 combines with J gene TRBJ2-7, with D tentatively TRBD1 (6 bases). This CDR3 has 14 amino acids. CDR1 is KGHSH, CDR2 LQKENI, per germline. V shed 5 bases and J shed 5 bases, with 16 bases lying between them. Here the CDR3 reads CASSANTGINEQYF. CDR3 in DNA: TGTGCCAGCTCAGCCAACACAGGGATCAACGAGCAGTACTTC.

DNA of the CDR3: TGTGCCAGCAGTTTATACGGGGGCGCTCAGTACAATGAGCAGTTCTTC. Its translation: CASSLYGGAQYNEQFF. This chain uses TRBV27 with TRBJ2-1; possibly TRBD1 or TRBD2 for D (6 bases each). V was trimmed by 1 base and J by 4 bases, leaving 14 bases between them. The CDR3 contains 16 residues. From germline, CDR1 is MNHEY and CDR2 SMNVEV (reference sequence).

The rearrangement joins TRBV5-1 to TRBJ1-4; D not certain. Trimming cost V 0 bases and J 6 bases, with 9 bases left between them. Germline lookup yields CDR1 SGHRS and CDR2 YFSETQ. CDR3 length: 14 residues. CDR3 bases: TGCGCCAGCAGCTTGGGCCAGGTAGATGAAAAACTGTTTTTT. This sequence encodes CASSLGQVDEKLFF.

The V gene is TRBV7-8, the J gene TRBJ2-7, with D perhaps TRBD1 or TRBD2 (5 bases each). This CDR3 contains 13 residues. V was clipped by 5 bases and J by 2 bases, with 10 bases between them. The V gene's germline CDR1 is SGHVS and CDR2 FQNEAQ. The CDR3, as DNA: TGTGCCAGCAGCAGGGGACCCGCCTACGAGCAGTACTTC. Its translation: CASSRGPAYEQYF.

The chain is built from TRBV7-3 and TRBJ2-1, with D maybe TRBD2 (6 bases). Germline V gene sequence: CDR1 SGHTA, CDR2 FQGTGA. Trimming left V 0 bases short and J 3 bases short, with 6 bases between. There are 14 residues in the CDR3. The CDR3 loop reads CASSLTSGYNEQFF. The CDR3 region has the DNA TGTGCCAGCAGCTTAACTAGCGGCTACAATGAGCAGTTCTTC.

This clone appeared a single time. Different DNA sequences within this sample yield the same CDR3. This chain joins TRBV25-1 and TRBJ1-2, with no clear D. Germline CDR1 and CDR2: MGHDK and SYGVNS. The CDR3 is 16 amino acids. V was shortened by 4 bases and J by 6 bases, with 21 bases between the two germline ends. In DNA, the CDR3 is TGTGCCAGCAGTGGAGAAGGGTGGCGGCTGTCTGATGGCTACACCTTC. Translated: CASSGEGWRLSDGYTF.

V usage is TRBV7-9 and J usage is TRBJ1-4, with 7 nucleotides matching TRBD1. The germline V gene encodes CDR1 SEHNR and CDR2 FQNEAQ (reference sequence). The length of the CDR3 is 14 residues. V lost 5 bases, J lost 3 bases, and 3 bases stayed unmatched. As DNA, the CDR3 is TGTGCCAGCAGCCTGACAGGGTCTAATGAAAAACTGTTTTTT. It yields the protein CASSLTGSNEKLFF.

This chain links TRBV5-4 with TRBJ2-1, with 8 positions matching TRBD2. V was clipped by 0 bases and J by 4 bases; unmatched bases: 6. Germline loops: CDR1 SGHNT, CDR2 YYREEE (reference sequence). This CDR3 has 16 residues. The CDR3 DNA reads as TGTGCCAGCAGCTTGGCAACTAGCGGACTTTACAATGAGCAGTTCTTC. Translation: CASSLATSGLYNEQFF.

The V gene is TRBV30, the J gene TRBJ2-2; D is unclear. The CDR3 length is 14 residues. Trimming stripped 4 bases from V and 0 bases from J, with 9 bases between. The germline CDR1 and CDR2 sequences are GTSNPN and SVGIG (reference sequence). The CDR3 DNA reads as TGTGCCTGGAAACGGCAGTCGAACACCGGGGAGCTGTTTTTT. Translating gives CAWKRQSNTGELFF.

The rearrangement links TRBV5-1 to TRBJ1-1, with TRBD1 matching 8 bases. The CDR3 extends over 15 amino acids. The germline V gene encodes CDR1 SGHRS and CDR2 YFSETQ. V shed 4 bases and J 4 bases; nucleotides not matched to a gene: 9. The CDR3 DNA sequence: TGCGCCAGCAGCGGGAGAACAGGGGGGGCCACTGAAGCTTTCTTT. This translates into CASSGRTGGATEAFF.